A selection of T cell receptor beta chains follows, all from one sample in a study of blood T cell repertoires in COVID-19. Assay used: immunoSEQ multiplex PCR; TCRdb lists only in-frame clones, some missing. This sample has approximately 250,000 clones; 80% to 90% occur once, and the top ten carry over 1.2%. The source material was peripheral blood. These receptors all come from a woman in her thirties or forties who had recovered from COVID-19. Each CDR3 is given with its conserved first and last residue. The D gene is left open where the match is weak. Clone size is stated in some rows and not others, as once, few, many or a class when expanded.

>TRBV6-5|TRBJ1-6|-|-
CASSSGRNNSPLHF
TGTGCCAGCAGCAGCGGGCGCAATAATTCACCCCTCCACTTT
>TRBV30|TRBJ1-5|-|-
CAWSVDRNQPQHF
TGTGCCTGGAGTGTAGACAGAAATCAGCCCCAGCATTTT
>TRBV11-2|TRBJ1-2|TRBD1|-
CASSLLTGGSSYGYTF
TGTGCCAGCAGCTTATTGACAGGGGGATCGAGCTATGGCTACACCTTC
>TRBV19|TRBJ2-1|-|-
CASSIKTGIHNEQFF
TGTGCCAGTAGTATTAAAACAGGGATCCACAATGAGCAGTTCTTC
>TRBV12-3/TRBV12-4|TRBJ2-3|-|-
CASSLREAQYF
TGTGCCAGCAGTTTGAGGGAAGCGCAGTATTTT
>TRBV2|TRBJ1-5|-|-
CASSVRDSNQPQHF
TGTGCCAGCAGTGTCAGGGATAGCAATCAGCCCCAGCATTTT
>TRBV18|TRBJ1-1|-|-
CASSQGTNTEAFF
TGTGCCAGCTCACAAGGGACAAACACTGAAGCTTTCTTT
>TRBV15|TRBJ2-6|TRBD1|-
CATSTDRETGANVLTF
TGTGCCACCAGCACAGACAGGGAAACTGGGGCCAACGTCCTGACTTTC
>TRBV27|TRBJ2-3|TRBD2|-
CAGGSGGHPSTDTQYF
TGTGCCGGCGGTAGCGGGGGGCACCCTAGCACAGATACGCAGTATTTT
>TRBV18|TRBJ2-6|-|-
CASSPGQLYSGANVLTF
TGTGCCAGCTCACCAGGACAGTTGTACTCTGGGGCCAACGTCCTGACTTTC
>TRBV11-2|TRBJ1-1|TRBD1|once
CASSPSPGGNTEAFF
TGTGCCAGCAGCCCCTCCCCAGGGGGGAACACTGAAGCTTTCTTT
>TRBV6-6|TRBJ1-1|-|-
CASSRPGVVEAFF
TGTGCCAGCAGCAGGCCCGGCGTTGTTGAAGCTTTCTTT
>TRBV5-5|TRBJ1-1|-|-
CASSWGGPGDTEAFF
TGTGCCAGCAGCTGGGGGGGCCCTGGGGACACTGAAGCTTTCTTT
>TRBV3-1/TRBV3-2|TRBJ1-2|-|few
CASSQDGREAGYTF
TGTGCCAGCAGCCAAGATGGCAGGGAGGCTGGCTACACCTTC
>TRBV6-2/TRBV6-3|TRBJ2-7|-|-
CASSYSAGSYEQYF
TGTGCCAGCAGTTACAGCGCTGGCTCCTACGAGCAGTACTTC
>TRBV10-3|TRBJ1-2|-|-
CAISLGLDGYTF
TGTGCCATCAGTCTGGGGCTCGATGGCTACACCTTC
>TRBV5-5|TRBJ2-2|-|-
CASLGGSGELFF
TGTGCCAGCCTCGGGGGATCCGGGGAGCTGTTTTTT
>TRBV18|TRBJ1-5|TRBD1|-
CASSPGGNNPQHF
TGTGCCAGCTCGCCAGGGGGGAACAATCCCCAGCATTTT
>TRBV10-3|TRBJ1-2|TRBD1|-
CAISESGQDYGYTF
TGTGCCATCAGTGAGTCAGGACAGGACTATGGCTACACCTTC
>TRBV19|TRBJ1-2|-|-
CASKPTGRDYGYTF
TGTGCCAGCAAACCCACAGGGAGGGACTATGGCTACACCTTC
>TRBV4-3|TRBJ2-2|TRBD1|-
CASSQVYRDRGPNTGELFF
TGCGCCAGCAGCCAAGTATACCGGGACAGGGGGCCTAACACCGGGGAGCTGTTTTTT
>TRBV19|TRBJ2-2|-|-
CASSIQVTGELFF
TGTGCCAGTAGTATACAGGTGACCGGGGAGCTGTTTTTT
>TRBV11-3|TRBJ2-7|-|once
CASSAGNSYEQYF
TGTGCCAGCAGCGCAGGGAACTCCTACGAGCAGTACTTC
>TRBV10-3|TRBJ1-1|TRBD1|-
CAISEYGTGTNTEAFF
TGTGCCATCAGTGAGTATGGGACAGGGACCAACACTGAAGCTTTCTTT
>TRBV5-4|TRBJ2-3|-|once
CASSFRYTDTQYF
TGTGCCAGCAGCTTCAGATACACAGATACGCAGTATTTT